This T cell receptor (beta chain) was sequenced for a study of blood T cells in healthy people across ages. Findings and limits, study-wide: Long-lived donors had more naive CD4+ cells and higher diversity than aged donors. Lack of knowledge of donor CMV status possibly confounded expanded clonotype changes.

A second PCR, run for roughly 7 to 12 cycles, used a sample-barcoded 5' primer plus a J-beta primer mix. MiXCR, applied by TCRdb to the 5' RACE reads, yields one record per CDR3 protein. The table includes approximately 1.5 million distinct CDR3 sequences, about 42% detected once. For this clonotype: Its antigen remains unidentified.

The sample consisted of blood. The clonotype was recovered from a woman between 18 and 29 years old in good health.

The CDR3 DNA sequence: TGTGCCTGGAGTGCTTATTTCAATCAGCCCCAGCATTTT. Encoded protein: CAWSAYFNQPQHF. The chain uses TRBV30 and TRBJ1-5; the D is unclear. The CDR3 spans 13 residues. Trimming cost V 1 base and J 3 bases, with 7 bases left between them. Germline lookup yields CDR1 GTSNPN and CDR2 SVGIG (reference sequence).